The clone carrying this T cell receptor (beta chain) has just one count. This entry is derived from a study of PD-L1 blockade in urothelial cancer. CDR1 LNHNV and CDR2 YYDKDF come from the germline V gene (reference sequence). J lost 3 bases, V lost 1 base, and 1 base had no gene match. This CDR3 spans 15 amino acids. Profiled with immunoSEQ multiplex PCR; TCRdb holds only in-frame clones, not every one. The table shows over 65,000 clones, with roughly 88% occurring only once. The time point: pretreatment peripheral blood. The V and J genes are TRBV15 and TRBJ1-2, with 11 nucleotides matching TRBD1. The source is a man between 65 and 80 years old with urothelial cancer. The sample was PBMCs, taken around atezolizumab (anti-PD-L1) treatment. DNA for the CDR3: TGTGCCACCAGCAGAGGGGGACAGGGGGACTATGGCTACACCTTC. Encoded protein: CATSRGGQGDYGYTF.